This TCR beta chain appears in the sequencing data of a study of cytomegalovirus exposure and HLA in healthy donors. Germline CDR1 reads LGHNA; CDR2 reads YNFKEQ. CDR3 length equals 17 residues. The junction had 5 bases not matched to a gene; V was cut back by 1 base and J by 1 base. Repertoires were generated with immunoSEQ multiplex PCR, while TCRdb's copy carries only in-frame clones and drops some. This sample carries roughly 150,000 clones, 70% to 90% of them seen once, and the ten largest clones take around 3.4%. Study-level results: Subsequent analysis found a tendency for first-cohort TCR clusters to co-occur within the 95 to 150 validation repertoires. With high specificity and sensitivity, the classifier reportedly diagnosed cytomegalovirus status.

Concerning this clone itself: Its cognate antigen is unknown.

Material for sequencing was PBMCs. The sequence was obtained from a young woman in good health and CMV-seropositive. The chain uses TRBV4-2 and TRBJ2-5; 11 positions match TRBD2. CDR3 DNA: TGTGCCAGCAGCCAAGCGGTCGGGACTAGCGGCCAAGAGACCCAGTACTTC. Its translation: CASSQAVGTSGQETQYF.